This T cell receptor beta chain stems from a study of cytomegalovirus exposure and HLA in healthy donors. Notes on the study in general: Diagnosis of cytomegalovirus status made by the classifier reportedly showed high specificity and sensitivity. Most TCR sequences were uncommon, yet certain public TCRs appeared in many donors. Investigators reported about 160 TCR beta chains as tied to cytomegalovirus. In vitro, three CMV-associated chains proved specific for CMV antigens.

Produced via immunoSEQ multiplex PCR; TCRdb's table is partial and in-frame only. The sample lists approximately 150,000 clones, roughly 84% occurring once. Turning to this clone: The antigen is unknown.

Trimming removed 2 bases from V and 3 bases from J, with 10 bases in between. CDR3 size: 13 residues. Germline V gives CDR1 GTSNPN, CDR2 SVGIG (reference sequence). The receptor comes from a young man in good health and CMV-seropositive. Sequencing input: PBMCs. The rearrangement uses TRBV30 and TRBJ1-1, with a possible D match to TRBD1 (6 bases). The CDR3 DNA reads TGTGCCTGGAGTACACAGGGCGACACTGAAGCTTTCTTT. Translating it yields CAWSTQGDTEAFF.